This T cell receptor (beta chain) was recovered during a study of sequential checkpoint blockade in melanoma. Study-level information: Arm A got nivolumab then ipilimumab; arm B the reverse, 1:1.

Treatment in this sample: randomized to nivolumab then ipilimumab (arm A) or the reverse (arm B). DNA-damaging chemotherapy had not been given to any patient beforehand. Sorted cells were live CD3+CD8+, lacking CD19 and CD56, from PBMCs. TCRdb keeps only in-frame clones here, not all; method: immunoSEQ multiplex PCR. The sample lists fewer than 15,000 clones, about 79% occurring once. This CDR3 is built from 15 residues. Germline trimming cut 4 bases from V and 3 bases from J; bases unmatched to any gene: 6. The V gene's germline CDR1 is SGHRS and CDR2 YFSETQ. A single count supports this clone. This specimen was CD8+ T cells sorted from blood (inferred from file names), taken from a patient given nivolumab and ipilimumab in sequence. The source of this sequence is a human donor with melanoma. The chain joins TRBV5-1 to TRBJ2-1, with 8 bases matching TRBD1. CDR3 nucleotides: TGCGCCAGCAGCCCGGGACAGGCCCTCTACAATGAGCAGTTCTTC. Translated: CASSPGQALYNEQFF.